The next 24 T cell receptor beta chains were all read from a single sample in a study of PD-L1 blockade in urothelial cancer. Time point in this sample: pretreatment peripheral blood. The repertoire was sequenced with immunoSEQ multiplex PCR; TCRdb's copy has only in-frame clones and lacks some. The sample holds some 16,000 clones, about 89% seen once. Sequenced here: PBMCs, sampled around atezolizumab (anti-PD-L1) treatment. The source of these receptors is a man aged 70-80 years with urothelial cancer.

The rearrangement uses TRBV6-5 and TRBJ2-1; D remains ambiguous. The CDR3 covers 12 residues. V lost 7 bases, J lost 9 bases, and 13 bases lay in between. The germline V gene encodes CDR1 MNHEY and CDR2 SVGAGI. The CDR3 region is CASTSGYGEQFF. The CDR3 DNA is TGTGCCAGCACTTCCGGGTATGGTGAGCAGTTCTTC.

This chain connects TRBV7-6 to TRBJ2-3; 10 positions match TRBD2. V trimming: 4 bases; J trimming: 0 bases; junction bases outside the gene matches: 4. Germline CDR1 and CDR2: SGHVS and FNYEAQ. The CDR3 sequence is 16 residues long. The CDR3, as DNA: TGTGCCAGCAGCTATAGCGGGGGGAAGAGCACAGATACGCAGTATTTT. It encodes CASSYSGGKSTDTQYF.

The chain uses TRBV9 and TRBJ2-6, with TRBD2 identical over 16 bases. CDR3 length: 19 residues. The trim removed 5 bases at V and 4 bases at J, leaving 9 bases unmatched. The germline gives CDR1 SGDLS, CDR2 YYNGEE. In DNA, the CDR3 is TGTGCCAGCAGTAGAATGGGACTAGCGGGGGGGCAAGGGGCCAACGTCCTGACTTTC. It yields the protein CASSRMGLAGGQGANVLTF.

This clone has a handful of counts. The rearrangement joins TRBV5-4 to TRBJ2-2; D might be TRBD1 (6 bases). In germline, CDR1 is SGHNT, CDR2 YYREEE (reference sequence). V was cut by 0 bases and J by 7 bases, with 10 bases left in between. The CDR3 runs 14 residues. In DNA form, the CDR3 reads TGTGCCAGCAGCTTGGCTTCGACAGGCGGGGAGCTGTTTTTT. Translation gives CASSLASTGGELFF. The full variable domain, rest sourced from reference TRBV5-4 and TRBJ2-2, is ETGVTQSPTHLIKTRGQQVTLRCSSQSGHNTVSWYQQALGQGPQFIFQYYREEENGRGNFPPRFSGLQFPNYSSELNVNALELDDSALYLCASSLASTGGELFFGEGSRLTVL.

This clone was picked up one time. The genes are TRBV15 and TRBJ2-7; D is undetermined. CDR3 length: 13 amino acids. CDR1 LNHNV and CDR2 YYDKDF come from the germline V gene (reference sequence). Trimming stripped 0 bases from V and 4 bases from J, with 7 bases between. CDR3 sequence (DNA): TGTGCCACCAGCAGAGATCGTAGATACGAGCAGTACTTC. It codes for CATSRDRRYEQYF.

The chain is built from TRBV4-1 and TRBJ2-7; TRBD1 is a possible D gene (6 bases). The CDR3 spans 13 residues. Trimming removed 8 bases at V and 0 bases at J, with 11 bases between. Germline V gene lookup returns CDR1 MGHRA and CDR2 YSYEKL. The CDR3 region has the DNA TGCGCCAGCTTGGACAGCACCTCCTACGAGCAGTACTTC. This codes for CASLDSTSYEQYF.

CDR3 in amino acids: CASSLGRGGSFNEQFF. The CDR3 DNA reads as TGTGCCAGCAGCTTGGGGCGGGGGGGTTCCTTTAATGAGCAGTTCTTC. J is TRBJ2-1 and V is TRBV5-4; 9 bases are shared with TRBD2. V shed 0 bases and J 7 bases; nucleotides not matched to a gene: 8. Germline CDR1 reads SGHNT; CDR2 reads YYREEE (reference sequence). The CDR3 loop spans 16 amino acids.

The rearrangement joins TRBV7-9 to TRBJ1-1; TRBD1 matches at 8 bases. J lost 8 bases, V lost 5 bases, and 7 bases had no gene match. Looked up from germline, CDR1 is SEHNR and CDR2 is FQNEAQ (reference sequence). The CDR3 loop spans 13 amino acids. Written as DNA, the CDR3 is TGTGCCAGCAGCGCCAGGGGGCCAGGAGAAGCTTTCTTT. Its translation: CASSARGPGEAFF. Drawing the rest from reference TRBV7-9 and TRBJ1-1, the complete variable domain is DTGVSQNPRHKITKRGQNVTFRCDPISEHNRLYWYRQTLGQGPEFLTYFQNEAQLEKSRLLSDRFSAERPKGSFSTLEIQRTEQGDSAMYLCASSARGPGEAFFGQGTRLTVV.

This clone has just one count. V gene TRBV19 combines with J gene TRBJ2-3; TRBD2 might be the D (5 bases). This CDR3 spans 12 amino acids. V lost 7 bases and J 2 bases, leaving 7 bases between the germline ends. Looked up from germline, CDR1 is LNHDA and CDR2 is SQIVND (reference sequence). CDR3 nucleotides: TGTGCCAGTACGGACTTCACAGATACGCAGTATTTT. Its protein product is CASTDFTDTQYF.

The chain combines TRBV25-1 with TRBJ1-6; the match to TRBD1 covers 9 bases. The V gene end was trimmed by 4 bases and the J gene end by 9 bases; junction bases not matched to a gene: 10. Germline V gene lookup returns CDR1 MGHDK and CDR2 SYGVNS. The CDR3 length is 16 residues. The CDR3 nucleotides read TGTGCCAGCAGTGCCATAACCGGGACAGGGAGTTCACCCCTCCACTTT. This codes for CASSAITGTGSSPLHF.

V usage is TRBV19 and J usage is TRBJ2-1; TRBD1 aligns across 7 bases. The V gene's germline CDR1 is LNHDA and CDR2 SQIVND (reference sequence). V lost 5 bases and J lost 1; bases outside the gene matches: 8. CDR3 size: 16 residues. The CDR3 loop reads CASSLKTGLSYNEQFF. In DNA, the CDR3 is TGTGCCAGTAGTCTCAAGACAGGGTTATCCTACAATGAGCAGTTCTTC. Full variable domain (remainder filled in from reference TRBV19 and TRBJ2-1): DGGITQSPKYLFRKEGQNVTLSCEQNLNHDAMYWYRQDPGQGLRLIYYSQIVNDFQKGDIAEGYSVSREKKESFPLTVTSAQKNPTAFYLCASSLKTGLSYNEQFFGPGTRLTVL.

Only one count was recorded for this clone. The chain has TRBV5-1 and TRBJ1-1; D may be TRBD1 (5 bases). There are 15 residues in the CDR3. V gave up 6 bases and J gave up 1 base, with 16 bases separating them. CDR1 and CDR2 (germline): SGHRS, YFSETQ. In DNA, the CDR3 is TGCGCCAGCAACCCTTTCATGGGGGGGAACACTGAAGCTTTCTTT. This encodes CASNPFMGGNTEAFF. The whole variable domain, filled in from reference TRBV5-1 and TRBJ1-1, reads KAGVTQTPRYLIKTRGQQVTLSCSPISGHRSVSWYQQTPGQGLQFLFEYFSETQRNKGNFPGRFSGRQFSNSRSEMNVSTLELGDSALYLCASNPFMGGNTEAFFGQGTRLTVV.

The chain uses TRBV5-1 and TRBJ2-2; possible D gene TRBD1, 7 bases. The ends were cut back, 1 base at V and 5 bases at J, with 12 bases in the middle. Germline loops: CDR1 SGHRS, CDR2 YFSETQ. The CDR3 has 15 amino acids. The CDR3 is CASSLMAGGTGELFF. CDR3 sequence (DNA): TGCGCCAGCAGCTTGATGGCAGGGGGGACCGGGGAGCTGTTTTTT.

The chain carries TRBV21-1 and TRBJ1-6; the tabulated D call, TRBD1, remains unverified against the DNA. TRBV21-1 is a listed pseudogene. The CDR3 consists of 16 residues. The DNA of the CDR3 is TGTGCCAGCAGCAAAGGGGGGACAGGGCAGGGTTCACCCCTCCACTTT. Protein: CASSKGGTGQGSPLHF.

CDR3: CAIRDQTGRRSPAGNTGELFF. CDR3 DNA sequence: TGTGCCATCAGGGACCAGACAGGGCGAAGGAGCCCCGCGGGGAACACCGGGGAGCTGTTTTTT. This chain uses TRBV10-3 with TRBJ2-2; 7 nucleotides align to TRBD1. This CDR3 is built from 21 residues. The germline gives CDR1 ENHRY, CDR2 SYGVKD. V was clipped by 6 bases and J by 1 base; unmatched bases: 23.

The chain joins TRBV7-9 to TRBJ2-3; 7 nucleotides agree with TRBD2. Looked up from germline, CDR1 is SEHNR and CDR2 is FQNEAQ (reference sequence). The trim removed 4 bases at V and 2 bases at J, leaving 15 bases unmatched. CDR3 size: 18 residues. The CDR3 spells CASSSLAGDPTSTDTQYF. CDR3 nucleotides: TGTGCCAGCAGCTCTCTGGCGGGGGATCCAACCTCCACAGATACGCAGTATTTT.

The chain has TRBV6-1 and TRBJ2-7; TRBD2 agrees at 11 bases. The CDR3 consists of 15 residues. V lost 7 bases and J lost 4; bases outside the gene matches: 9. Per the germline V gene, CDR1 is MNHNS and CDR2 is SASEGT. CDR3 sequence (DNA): TGTGCCAGCATTATTAGCGGGGGGGCGATTTACGAGCAGTACTTC. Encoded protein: CASIISGGAIYEQYF.

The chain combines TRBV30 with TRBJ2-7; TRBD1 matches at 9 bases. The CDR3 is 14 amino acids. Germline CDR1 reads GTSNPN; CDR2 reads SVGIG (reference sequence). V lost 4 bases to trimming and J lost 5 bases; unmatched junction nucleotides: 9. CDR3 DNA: TGTGCCTGGACCGGCGGACAGGGGCGCGACGAGCAGTACTTC. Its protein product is CAWTGGQGRDEQYF.

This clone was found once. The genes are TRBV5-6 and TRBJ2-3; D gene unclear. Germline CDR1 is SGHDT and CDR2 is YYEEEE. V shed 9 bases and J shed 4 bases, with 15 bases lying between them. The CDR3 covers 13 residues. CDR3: CATTVSLADTQYF. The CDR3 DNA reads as TGTGCCACCACAGTCAGTTTAGCAGATACGCAGTATTTT. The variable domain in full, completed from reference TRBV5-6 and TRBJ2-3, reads DAGVTQSPTHLIKTRGQQVTLRCSPKSGHDTVSWYQQALGQGPQFIFQYYEEEERQRGNFPDRFSGHQFPNYSSELNVNALLLGDSALYLCATTVSLADTQYFGPGTRLTVL.

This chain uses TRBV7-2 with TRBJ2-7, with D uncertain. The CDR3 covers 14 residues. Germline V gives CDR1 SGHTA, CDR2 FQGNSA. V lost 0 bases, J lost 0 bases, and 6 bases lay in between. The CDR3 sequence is CASSLAGYSYEQYF. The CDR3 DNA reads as TGTGCCAGCAGCTTAGCCGGTTACTCCTACGAGCAGTACTTC.

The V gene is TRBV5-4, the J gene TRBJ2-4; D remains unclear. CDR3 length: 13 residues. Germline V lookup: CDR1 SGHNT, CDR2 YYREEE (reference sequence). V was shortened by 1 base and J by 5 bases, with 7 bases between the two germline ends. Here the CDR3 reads CASSLYVENIQYF. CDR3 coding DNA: TGTGCCAGCAGCTTGTATGTAGAAAACATTCAGTACTTC.

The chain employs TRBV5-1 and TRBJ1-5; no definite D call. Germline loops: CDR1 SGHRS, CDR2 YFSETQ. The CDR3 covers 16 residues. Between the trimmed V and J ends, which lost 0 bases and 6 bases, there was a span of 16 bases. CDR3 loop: CASSLGENDGIQPQHF. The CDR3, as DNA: TGCGCCAGCAGCTTGGGGGAGAACGATGGGATTCAGCCCCAGCATTTT.

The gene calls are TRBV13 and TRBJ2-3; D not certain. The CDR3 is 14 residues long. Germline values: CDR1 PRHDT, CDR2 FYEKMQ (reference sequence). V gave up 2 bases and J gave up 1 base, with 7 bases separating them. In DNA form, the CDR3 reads TGTGCCAGCAGCTTAAGGCTAGGCACAGATACGCAGTATTTT. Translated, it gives CASSLRLGTDTQYF.

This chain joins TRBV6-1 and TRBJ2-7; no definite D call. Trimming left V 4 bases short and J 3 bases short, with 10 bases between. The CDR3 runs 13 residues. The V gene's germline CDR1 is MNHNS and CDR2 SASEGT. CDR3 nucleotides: TGTGCCAGCAGTGTGGAGAGATACTACGAGCAGTACTTC. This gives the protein CASSVERYYEQYF.